Listed below are T cell receptor beta chains from one sample, sequenced in a study of beta chain features in type 1 diabetes. TCRdb keeps only in-frame clones here, not all; method: immunoSEQ multiplex PCR. The sample carries around 160,000 clones, more than 60% recorded once. What was sequenced was naive CD4+ T cells from blood. All receptors derive from a man aged 30 to 45 with type 1 diabetes. Both conserved end residues are part of each CDR3. The D gene is left open where the match is weak. Clone size, where shown, is once, few, many, or a class for clones that have expanded.

d_gene: -; v_gene: TRBV20-1; j_gene: TRBJ2-3; abundance: once; CDR3aa: CSATADTQYF; CDR3nt: TGCAGTGCTACGGCAGATACGCAGTATTTT
d_gene: -; v_gene: TRBV4-3; j_gene: TRBJ2-3; abundance: -; CDR3aa: CASSQRSGTDTQYF; CDR3nt: TGCGCCAGCAGCCAAAGGAGTGGCACAGATACGCAGTATTTT
d_gene: TRBD2; v_gene: TRBV30; j_gene: TRBJ2-1; abundance: -; CDR3aa: CAWSQSGGTYNEQFF; CDR3nt: TGTGCCTGGAGTCAGAGCGGGGGGACCTACAATGAGCAGTTCTTC
d_gene: TRBD1; v_gene: TRBV6-5; j_gene: TRBJ2-5; abundance: -; CDR3aa: CASRAGGETQYF; CDR3nt: TGTGCCAGCAGGGCAGGGGGAGAGACCCAGTACTTC
d_gene: -; v_gene: TRBV30; j_gene: TRBJ1-1; abundance: -; CDR3aa: CAWSGRTAEAFF; CDR3nt: TGTGCCTGGAGTGGAAGGACAGCTGAAGCTTTCTTT
d_gene: TRBD2; v_gene: TRBV6-5; j_gene: TRBJ2-1; abundance: -; CDR3aa: CASSYLLAAPYNEQFF; CDR3nt: TGTGCCAGCAGTTACCTACTAGCGGCACCCTACAATGAGCAGTTCTTC
d_gene: -; v_gene: TRBV4-2; j_gene: TRBJ1-2; abundance: -; CDR3aa: CASSQVGPSGYTF; CDR3nt: TGTGCCAGCAGCCAAGTGGGCCCAAGCGGCTACACCTTC
d_gene: -; v_gene: TRBV20-1; j_gene: TRBJ2-1; abundance: -; CDR3aa: CSARDNEQFF; CDR3nt: TGCAGTGCTAGAGATAATGAGCAGTTCTTC
d_gene: TRBD1; v_gene: TRBV14; j_gene: TRBJ2-5; abundance: -; CDR3aa: CASSQDWDSETQYF; CDR3nt: TGTGCCAGCAGCCAAGATTGGGACAGTGAGACCCAGTACTTC
d_gene: -; v_gene: TRBV4-1; j_gene: TRBJ2-7; abundance: -; CDR3aa: CASSQDAGTYEQYF; CDR3nt: TGCGCCAGCAGCCAAGATGCGGGCACCTACGAGCAGTACTTC
d_gene: TRBD2; v_gene: TRBV7-2; j_gene: TRBJ2-3; abundance: -; CDR3aa: CASSLVLVRGDVTDTQYF; CDR3nt: TGTGCCAGCAGCTTAGTCCTTGTGCGGGGGGACGTCACAGATACGCAGTATTTT
d_gene: -; v_gene: TRBV14; j_gene: TRBJ2-1; abundance: -; CDR3aa: CASSQDREFSGYNEQFF; CDR3nt: TGTGCCAGCAGCCAAGATAGGGAGTTCTCGGGCTACAATGAGCAGTTCTTC
d_gene: -; v_gene: TRBV9; j_gene: TRBJ2-2; abundance: -; CDR3aa: CASSVDPGTGELFF; CDR3nt: TGTGCCAGCAGCGTAGATCCAGGGACCGGGGAGCTGTTTTTT
d_gene: -; v_gene: TRBV30; j_gene: TRBJ2-3; abundance: -; CDR3aa: CAWSLAGEGTQYF; CDR3nt: TGTGCCTGGAGTTTGGCAGGAGAGGGTACGCAGTATTTT
d_gene: TRBD2; v_gene: TRBV7-2; j_gene: TRBJ2-1; abundance: few; CDR3aa: CASSDSGILYNEQFF; CDR3nt: TGTGCCAGCAGCGATAGCGGGATCCTTTACAATGAGCAGTTCTTC
d_gene: TRBD1; v_gene: TRBV30; j_gene: TRBJ1-4; abundance: few; CDR3aa: CAGQDPEKLFF; CDR3nt: TGTGCCGGACAGGATCCGGAAAAACTGTTTTTT
d_gene: -; v_gene: TRBV29-1; j_gene: TRBJ1-1; abundance: -; CDR3aa: CSGLHKNTEAFF; CDR3nt: TGCAGCGGTCTACATAAGAACACTGAAGCTTTCTTT
d_gene: -; v_gene: TRBV13; j_gene: TRBJ1-5; abundance: -; CDR3aa: CASSGGRGVNQPQHF; CDR3nt: TGTGCCAGCAGCGGAGGTCGTGGGGTAAATCAGCCCCAGCATTTT
d_gene: -; v_gene: TRBV7-9; j_gene: TRBJ2-3; abundance: -; CDR3aa: CASSWITDTQYF; CDR3nt: TGTGCCAGCAGCTGGATTACAGATACGCAGTATTTT
d_gene: -; v_gene: TRBV4-3; j_gene: TRBJ2-2; abundance: -; CDR3aa: CASSQQQGPGELFF; CDR3nt: TGCGCCAGCAGCCAACAACAGGGCCCCGGGGAGCTGTTTTTT
d_gene: TRBD1; v_gene: TRBV7-6; j_gene: TRBJ1-3; abundance: -; CDR3aa: CASSLQGASGNTIYF; CDR3nt: TGTGCCAGCAGCCTCCAGGGGGCCTCTGGAAACACCATATATTTT
d_gene: TRBD1; v_gene: TRBV29-1; j_gene: TRBJ2-1; abundance: -; CDR3aa: CSVLQGAYEQFF; CDR3nt: TGCAGCGTTCTACAGGGGGCGTATGAGCAGTTCTTC
d_gene: -; v_gene: TRBV14; j_gene: TRBJ2-2; abundance: few; CDR3aa: CASSQDLGAYTGELFF; CDR3nt: TGTGCCAGCAGCCAAGACTTGGGGGCATATACCGGGGAGCTGTTTTTT
d_gene: TRBD1; v_gene: TRBV6-1; j_gene: TRBJ2-3; abundance: few; CDR3aa: CASSLDRAADTQYF; CDR3nt: TGTGCCAGCAGCCTAGACAGGGCCGCAGATACGCAGTATTTT
d_gene: -; v_gene: TRBV7-6; j_gene: TRBJ2-2; abundance: -; CDR3aa: CASSSTSVGTGELFF; CDR3nt: TGTGCCAGCAGCTCGACATCAGTGGGCACCGGGGAGCTGTTTTTT
d_gene: -; v_gene: TRBV7-9; j_gene: TRBJ2-3; abundance: -; CDR3aa: CASSLKGRLTDTQYF; CDR3nt: TGTGCCAGCAGCCTAAAGGGACGGCTCACAGATACGCAGTATTTT